This T cell receptor beta chain is drawn from a study of T cell repertoires in cytomegalovirus infection. About the research overall: A matching HLA type, together with CMV infection, was signaled by public TCR beta signatures. Study-wide results and limits: Dominant in the ex vivo response were TCR beta clonotypes restricted by HLA-C and specific for CMV.

The CDR3 is 15 residues long. The germline gives CDR1 LNHDA, CDR2 SQIVND (reference sequence). V was clipped by 7 bases and J by 0 bases, with 10 bases between them. TCRdb itself ran the reads through MiXCR, one entry per CDR3 protein. The table shows about a million distinct CDR3 sequences, with less than 40% occurring only once. For this clonotype: Its matching antigen is unknown.

The rearrangement joins TRBV19 to TRBJ2-6; D gene uncertain. The origin of this receptor is a human donor in good health (CMV status not recorded). Some clones in this sample may be carry-over from other donors' samples. The specimen comprised cultured CD8+ T cells from PBMCs, sampled from culture after CMV antigen stimulation. The CDR3 protein is CASIPAVSGANVLTF. In nucleotides, the CDR3 is TGTGCCAGTATTCCCGCCGTCTCTGGGGCCAACGTCCTGACTTTC.